These T cell receptor beta chains were read from a single sample in a study of regulatory dendritic cells for organ transplantation. Assay: immunoSEQ multiplex PCR; the TCRdb copy retains only in-frame clones and omits some. The sample shows some 12,000 clones, 62% of them seen only once. These receptors are not linked to any known antigen. Sequenced: naive CD8+ T cells from blood cultured with dendritic cells. All receptors derive from a human donor in good health. Both conserved end residues are part of each CDR3. A D gene is named only where the DNA matches it firmly. Clone size is given for some rows only: seen once, a few or many times, or a class if the clone is expanded.

D gene,clone size,V gene,J gene,CDR3 protein,CDR3 DNA
-,-,TRBV6-6,TRBJ1-2,CASSYSSNYGYTF,TGTGCCAGCAGTTACTCGAGTAACTATGGCTACACCTTC
TRBD1,-,TRBV9,TRBJ2-6,CASEGDSLSGANVLTF,TGTGCCAGCGAGGGGGACAGCCTCTCTGGGGCCAACGTCCTGACTTTC
TRBD2,-,TRBV7-6,TRBJ2-3,CASSPRLATSTDTQYF,TGTGCCAGCAGCCCGCGACTAGCAACTAGCACAGATACGCAGTATTTT
-,-,TRBV9,TRBJ1-1,CASSVEGGDTEAFF,TGTGCCAGCAGCGTAGAGGGAGGGGACACTGAAGCTTTCTTT
-,once,TRBV15,TRBJ2-3,CATSASLDWGADTQYF,TGTGCCACCAGCGCTTCCCTCGACTGGGGGGCAGATACGCAGTATTTT
TRBD1,-,TRBV11-2,TRBJ1-2,CASSEGGGGNYGYTF,TGTGCCAGCAGCGAGGGTGGAGGGGGCAACTATGGCTACACCTTC
-,-,TRBV7-8,TRBJ2-6,CASSTPGGLGANVLTF,TGTGCCAGCAGCACCCCGGGGGGCCTTGGGGCCAACGTCCTGACTTTC
TRBD1,-,TRBV4-1,TRBJ2-2,CASSPTGKAGELFF,TGCGCCAGCAGCCCGACAGGGAAGGCCGGGGAGCTGTTTTTT
-,-,TRBV19,TRBJ1-1,CASSIGAGNTEAFF,TGTGCCAGTAGTATAGGGGCGGGGAACACTGAAGCTTTCTTT
TRBD2,-,TRBV9,TRBJ2-1,CASSVAGGPGYNEQFF,TGTGCCAGCAGCGTAGCGGGGGGGCCGGGCTACAATGAGCAGTTCTTC
-,few,TRBV19,TRBJ2-7,CASSINGNGGYEQYF,TGTGCCAGTAGTATAAATGGCAACGGGGGCTACGAGCAGTACTTC
TRBD2,-,TRBV5-6,TRBJ2-7,CASSGGGEGKESYEQYF,TGTGCCAGCAGCGGCGGGGGGGAGGGGAAGGAATCCTACGAGCAGTACTTC
TRBD1,few,TRBV5-6,TRBJ1-6,CASSLRTGWTSNSPLHF,TGTGCCAGCAGCCTGAGGACAGGGTGGACAAGTAATTCACCCCTCCACTTT
-,-,TRBV6-1,TRBJ2-7,CASSDSYEQYF,TGTGCCAGCAGTGACAGCTACGAGCAGTACTTC
-,-,TRBV4-3,TRBJ1-1,CASSRHRDGTEAFF,TGCGCCAGCAGCCGCCACAGGGATGGCACTGAAGCTTTCTTT
-,few,TRBV7-9,TRBJ1-6,CATQTGRGSPLHF,TGTGCCACCCAGACGGGGAGAGGGTCACCCCTCCACTTT
-,-,TRBV6-5,TRBJ1-5,CASLQGYNQPQHF,TGTGCCAGTTTACAGGGATACAATCAGCCCCAGCATTTT
TRBD1,few,TRBV2,TRBJ2-5,CASRSGGTGVQETQYF,TGTGCCAGCAGGTCAGGAGGGACAGGGGTGCAAGAGACCCAGTACTTC
TRBD1,-,TRBV6-5,TRBJ2-7,CASSTGDLLTYEQYF,TGTGCCAGCAGCACAGGGGACCTTCTTACCTACGAGCAGTACTTC
-,-,TRBV7-9,TRBJ2-3,CASSLLSQITDTQYF,TGTGCCAGCAGCTTATTGTCACAGATCACAGATACGCAGTATTTT
-,-,TRBV19,TRBJ2-1,CASNTGQIANEQFF,TGTGCCAGTAATACAGGTCAAATTGCCAATGAGCAGTTCTTC
TRBD1,-,TRBV19,TRBJ1-2,CAASGTAKVNYGYTF,TGTGCTGCCAGTGGGACAGCTAAAGTAAACTATGGCTACACCTTC
TRBD2,few,TRBV13,TRBJ2-5,CASSLVGSGETQYF,TGTGCCAGCAGCTTAGTAGGTAGCGGGGAGACCCAGTACTTC
TRBD1,-,TRBV29-1,TRBJ2-3,CSVPDRVEYTQYF,TGCAGCGTTCCTGACAGGGTTGAGTATACGCAGTATTTT
-,few,TRBV7-9,TRBJ2-7,CASSLQNYEQYF,TGTGCCAGCAGCTTACAGAACTACGAGCAGTACTTC
-,-,TRBV5-6,TRBJ2-4,CASSLNGKNIQYF,TGTGCCAGCAGCTTGAACGGCAAAAACATTCAGTACTTC
-,-,TRBV4-2,TRBJ2-7,CASSQEVLGGSYEQYF,TGTGCCAGCAGCCAAGAGGTACTAGGAGGATCCTACGAGCAGTACTTC
-,-,TRBV19,TRBJ2-1,CASSITQGSGNEQFF,TGTGCCAGTAGTATAACTCAGGGGTCAGGCAATGAGCAGTTCTTC
-,-,TRBV2,TRBJ2-5,CASNPPTGTGEQETQYF,TGTGCCAGCAACCCACCCACCGGGACTGGCGAACAAGAGACCCAGTACTTC
TRBD1,-,TRBV5-1,TRBJ2-2,CASSPDRGVSEELFF,TGCGCCAGCAGCCCGGACAGGGGAGTATCGGAGGAGCTGTTTTTT
-,-,TRBV11-2,TRBJ1-1,CASSSQTGEAFF,TGTGCCAGCAGCTCCCAGACAGGTGAAGCTTTCTTT